Here is one T cell receptor beta chain with its context. Its antigen is as yet unknown. This record belongs to a study of cytomegalovirus exposure and HLA in healthy donors. The donors formed part of the roughly 120-subject validation cohort, distinct from the roughly 660-subject first cohort. Study observations and caveats: Under in vitro conditions, three CMV-associated chains were confirmed as specific for CMV antigens. Cytomegalovirus-associated status was assigned to roughly 160 TCR beta chains. Reports indicated that the classifier achieved high specificity and sensitivity in diagnosing cytomegalovirus status.

TCRdb's copy holds only in-frame clones and misses some; the assay was immunoSEQ multiplex PCR. The sample yields 150,000 to 180,000 clones, around 88% seen once. The sample comprised PBMCs. The clonotype was recovered from a man aged 18 to 35 in good health and CMV-seropositive.

The DNA of the CDR3 is TGTGCCAGCAGCTTAGCGCTTCCTAGCGGGATTACCGATGAGCAGTTCTTC. Translating it yields CASSLALPSGITDEQFF. This chain uses TRBV7-6 with TRBJ2-1; 9 bases line up with TRBD2. V gave up 0 bases and J gave up 8 bases; unmatched junction bases: 11. The CDR3 covers 17 residues. CDR1 is SGHVS, CDR2 FNYEAQ, per germline. Filled out from reference TRBV7-6 and TRBJ2-1, the complete variable domain reads GAGVSQSPRYKVTKRGQDVALRCDPISGHVSLYWYRQALGQGPEFLTYFNYEAQQDKSGLPNDRFSAERPEGSISTLTIQRTEQRDSAMYRCASSLALPSGITDEQFFGPGTRLTVL.